This T cell receptor beta chain was documented in a study of blood T cell repertoires in COVID-19. Study details: Italy, Spain and the United States were the sources of the convalescent and acute COVID-19 samples. T cells, B-cell-depleted T cells, or PBMCs supplied cDNA or gDNA.

Self-reported history from a screening survey and questionnaire set each donor's cohort. CDR3 length: 13 residues. CDR1 MNHEY and CDR2 SMNVEV come from the germline V gene (reference sequence). V gave up 3 bases and J gave up 7 bases, with 13 bases separating them. Authors' data handling: Cell counts per sample came from amplifying reference gene primers. The repertoire was sequenced with immunoSEQ multiplex PCR; TCRdb's copy has only in-frame clones and lacks some. V and J calls and clone size come straight from that table; D and trimming were deduced from the DNA. The sample has some 180,000 clones, 70% to 80% seen once.

The source material was PBMCs or T cells enriched from blood (not recorded which). The clonotype comes from a man aged 60 to 69 who had been exposed to COVID-19. The chain carries TRBV27 and TRBJ2-7; D gene unclear. CDR3 sequence: CASSFWNQREQYF. In nucleotides, the CDR3 is TGTGCCAGCAGTTTCTGGAACCAGAGGGAGCAGTACTTC.